This T cell receptor beta chain was sequenced during a study of cytomegalovirus exposure and HLA in healthy donors. The CDR3 runs to 18 residues. Study outcomes and limitations: Cytomegalovirus association was listed for approximately 160 TCR beta chains. Usually a TCR sequence was rare, but some public TCRs were found in many donors.

The protocol was immunoSEQ multiplex PCR, while the TCRdb copy is restricted to in-frame clones and leaves out a portion. The sample has about 200,000 clones, just over 85% seen once. Worth noting for this clone: The antigen is not known.

The sequence derives from a woman between 18 and 29 years old in good health and CMV-seronegative. V usage is TRBV21-1 and J usage is TRBJ1-4; the table's D call of TRBD1 was not tested on the DNA. TRBV21-1 counts as a pseudogene. The sample consisted of PBMCs. DNA for the CDR3: TGTGCCAGCAGCACTCCGGGACAGGGACTAGCAACTAATGAAAAACTGTTTTTT. It is translated as CASSTPGQGLATNEKLFF.